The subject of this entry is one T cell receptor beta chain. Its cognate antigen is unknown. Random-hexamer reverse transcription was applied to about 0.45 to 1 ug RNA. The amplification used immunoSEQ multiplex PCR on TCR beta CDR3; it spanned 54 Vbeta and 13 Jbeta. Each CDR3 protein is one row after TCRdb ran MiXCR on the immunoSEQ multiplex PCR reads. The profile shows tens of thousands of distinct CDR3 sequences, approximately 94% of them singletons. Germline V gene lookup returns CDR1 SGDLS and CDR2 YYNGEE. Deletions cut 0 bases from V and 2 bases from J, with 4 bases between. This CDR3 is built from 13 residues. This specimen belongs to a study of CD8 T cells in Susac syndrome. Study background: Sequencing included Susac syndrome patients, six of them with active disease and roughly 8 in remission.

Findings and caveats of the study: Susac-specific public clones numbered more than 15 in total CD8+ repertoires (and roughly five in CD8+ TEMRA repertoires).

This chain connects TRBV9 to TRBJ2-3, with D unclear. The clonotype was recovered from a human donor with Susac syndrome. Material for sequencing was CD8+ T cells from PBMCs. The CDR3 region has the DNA TGTGCCAGCAGCGTAGGCGACACAGATACGCAGTATTTT. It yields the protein CASSVGDTDTQYF. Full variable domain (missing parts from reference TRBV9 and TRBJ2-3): DSGVTQTPKHLITATGQRVTLRCSPRSGDLSVYWYQQSLDQGLQFLIQYYNGEERAKGNILERFSAQQFPDLHSELNLSSLELGDSALYFCASSVGDTDTQYFGPGTRLTVL.